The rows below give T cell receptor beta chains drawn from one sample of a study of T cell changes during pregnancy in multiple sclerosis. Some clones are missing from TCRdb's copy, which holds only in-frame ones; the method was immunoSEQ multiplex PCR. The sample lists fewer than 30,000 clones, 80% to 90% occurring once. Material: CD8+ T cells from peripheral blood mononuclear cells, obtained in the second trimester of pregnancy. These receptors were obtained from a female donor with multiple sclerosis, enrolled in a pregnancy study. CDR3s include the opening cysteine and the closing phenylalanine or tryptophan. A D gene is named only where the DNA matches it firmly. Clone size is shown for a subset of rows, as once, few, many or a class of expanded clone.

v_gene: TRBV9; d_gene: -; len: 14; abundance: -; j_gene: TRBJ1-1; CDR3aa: CASGPRQRNTEAFF; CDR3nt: TGTGCCAGCGGCCCTAGACAGAGGAACACTGAAGCTTTCTTT
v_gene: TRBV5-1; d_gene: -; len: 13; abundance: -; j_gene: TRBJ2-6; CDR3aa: CASSRSGANVLTF; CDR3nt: TGCGCCAGCAGCCGCTCTGGGGCCAACGTCCTGACTTTC
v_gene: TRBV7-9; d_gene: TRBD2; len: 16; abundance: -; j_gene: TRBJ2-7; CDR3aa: CASSPMSSGTSYEQYF; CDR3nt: TGTGCCAGCAGCCCCATGTCTAGCGGGACATCCTACGAGCAGTACTTC
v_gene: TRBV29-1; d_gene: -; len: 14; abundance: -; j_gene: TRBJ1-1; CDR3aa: CSVEGQSLNTEAFF; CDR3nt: TGCAGCGTTGAAGGACAGAGCCTGAACACTGAAGCTTTCTTT
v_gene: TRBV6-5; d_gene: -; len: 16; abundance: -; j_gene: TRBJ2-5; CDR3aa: CASSYSGGGAQETQYF; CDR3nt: TGTGCCAGCAGTTACTCTGGTGGGGGGGCTCAAGAGACCCAGTACTTC
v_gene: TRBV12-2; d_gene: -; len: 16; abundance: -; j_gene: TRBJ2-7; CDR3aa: CASRPDHPGTGRLQYF; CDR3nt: TGTGCAAGTCGACCTGACCACCCCGGGACAGGGCGTTTGCAGTACTTC
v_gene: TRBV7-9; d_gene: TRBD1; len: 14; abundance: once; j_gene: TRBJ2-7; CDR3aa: CASSFRDRAYEQYF; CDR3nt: TGTGCCAGCAGCTTCCGGGACAGGGCCTACGAGCAGTACTTC
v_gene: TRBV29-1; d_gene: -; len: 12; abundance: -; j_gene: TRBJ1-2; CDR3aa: CSVELGDYGYTF; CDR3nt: TGCAGCGTTGAATTAGGAGACTATGGCTACACCTTC
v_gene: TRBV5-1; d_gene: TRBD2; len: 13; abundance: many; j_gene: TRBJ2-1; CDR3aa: CASSYGLAEEQFF; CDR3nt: TGCGCCAGCAGCTATGGACTAGCGGAAGAGCAGTTCTTC
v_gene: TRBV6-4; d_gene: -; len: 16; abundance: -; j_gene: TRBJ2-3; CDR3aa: CASSEKPGDGSDTQYF; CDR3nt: TGTGCCAGCAGTGAAAAACCGGGAGACGGGTCGGATACGCAGTATTTT
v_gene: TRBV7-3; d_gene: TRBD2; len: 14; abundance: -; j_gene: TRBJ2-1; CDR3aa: CASSPGLGRNEQFF; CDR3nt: TGTGCCAGCAGCCCGGGACTAGGTCGTAATGAGCAGTTCTTC